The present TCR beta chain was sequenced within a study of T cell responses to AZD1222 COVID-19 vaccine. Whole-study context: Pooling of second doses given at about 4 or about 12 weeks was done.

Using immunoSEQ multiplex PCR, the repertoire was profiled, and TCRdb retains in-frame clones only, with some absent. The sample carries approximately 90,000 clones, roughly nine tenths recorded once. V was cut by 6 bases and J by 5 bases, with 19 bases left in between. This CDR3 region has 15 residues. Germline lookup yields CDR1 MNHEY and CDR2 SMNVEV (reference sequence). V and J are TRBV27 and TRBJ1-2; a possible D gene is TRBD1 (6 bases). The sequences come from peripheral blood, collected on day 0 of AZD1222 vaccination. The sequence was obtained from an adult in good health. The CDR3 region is CASSQRGGVWYGYTF. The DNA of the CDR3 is TGTGCCAGCAGCCAAAGGGGGGGAGTATGGTATGGCTACACCTTC.